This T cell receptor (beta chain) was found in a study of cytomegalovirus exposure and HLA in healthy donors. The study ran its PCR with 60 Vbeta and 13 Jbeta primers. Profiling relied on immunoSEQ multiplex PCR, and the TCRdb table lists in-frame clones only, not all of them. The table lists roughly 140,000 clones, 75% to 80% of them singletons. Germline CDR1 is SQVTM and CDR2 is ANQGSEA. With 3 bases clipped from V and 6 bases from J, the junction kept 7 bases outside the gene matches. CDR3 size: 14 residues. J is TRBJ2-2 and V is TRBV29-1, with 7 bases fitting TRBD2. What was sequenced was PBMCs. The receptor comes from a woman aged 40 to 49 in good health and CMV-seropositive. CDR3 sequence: CSVDGEGIAGELFF. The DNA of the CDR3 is TGCAGCGTTGACGGGGAGGGGATAGCCGGGGAGCTGTTTTTT.